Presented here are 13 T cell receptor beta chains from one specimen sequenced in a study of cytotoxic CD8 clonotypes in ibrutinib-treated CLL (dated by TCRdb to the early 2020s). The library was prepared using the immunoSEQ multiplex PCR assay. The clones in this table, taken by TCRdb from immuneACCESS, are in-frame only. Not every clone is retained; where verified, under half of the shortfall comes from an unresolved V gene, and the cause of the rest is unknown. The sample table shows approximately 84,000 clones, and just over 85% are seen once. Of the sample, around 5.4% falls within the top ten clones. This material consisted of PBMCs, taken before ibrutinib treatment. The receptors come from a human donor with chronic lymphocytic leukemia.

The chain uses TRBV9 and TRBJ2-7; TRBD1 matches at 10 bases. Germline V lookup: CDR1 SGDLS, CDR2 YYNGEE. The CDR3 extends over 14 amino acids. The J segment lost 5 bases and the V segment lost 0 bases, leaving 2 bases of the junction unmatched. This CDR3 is CASSVGTGGDEQYF. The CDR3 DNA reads TGTGCCAGCAGCGTAGGGACAGGGGGAGACGAGCAGTACTTC.

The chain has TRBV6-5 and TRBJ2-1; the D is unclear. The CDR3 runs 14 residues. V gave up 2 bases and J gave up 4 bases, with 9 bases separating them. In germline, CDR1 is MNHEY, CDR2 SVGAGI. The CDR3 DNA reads TGTGCCAGCAGTTACCTCTACTCATACAATGAGCAGTTCTTC. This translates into CASSYLYSYNEQFF.

CDR3 DNA: TGTGCCAGCATTGTGACCCTCACAGATACGCAGTATTTT. Protein product: CASIVTLTDTQYF. V gene TRBV6-1 combines with J gene TRBJ2-3; D call uncertain. Trimming cost V 7 bases and J 2 bases, with 10 bases left between them. The germline gives CDR1 MNHNS, CDR2 SASEGT. The CDR3 is made up of 13 amino acids.

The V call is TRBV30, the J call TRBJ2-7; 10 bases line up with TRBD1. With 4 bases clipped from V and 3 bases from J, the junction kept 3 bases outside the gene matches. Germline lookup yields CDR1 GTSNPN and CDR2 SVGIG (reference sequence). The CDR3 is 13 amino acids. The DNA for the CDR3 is TGTGCCTGGATGGGACAGGGGTTCTACGAGCAGTACTTC. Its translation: CAWMGQGFYEQYF.

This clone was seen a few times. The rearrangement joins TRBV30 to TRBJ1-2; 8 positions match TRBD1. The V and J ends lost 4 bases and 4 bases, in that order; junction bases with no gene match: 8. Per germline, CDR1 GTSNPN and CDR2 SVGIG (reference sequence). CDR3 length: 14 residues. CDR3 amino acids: CAWNGQGDIYGYTF. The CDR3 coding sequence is TGTGCCTGGAATGGACAGGGAGATATCTATGGCTACACCTTC.

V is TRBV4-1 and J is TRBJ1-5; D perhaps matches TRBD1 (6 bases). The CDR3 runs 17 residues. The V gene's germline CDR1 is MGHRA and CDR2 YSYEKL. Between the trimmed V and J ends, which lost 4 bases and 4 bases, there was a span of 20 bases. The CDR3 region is CASSPQGQGVINQPQHF. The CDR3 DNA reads TGCGCCAGCAGCCCTCAGGGGCAGGGAGTAATAAATCAGCCCCAGCATTTT.

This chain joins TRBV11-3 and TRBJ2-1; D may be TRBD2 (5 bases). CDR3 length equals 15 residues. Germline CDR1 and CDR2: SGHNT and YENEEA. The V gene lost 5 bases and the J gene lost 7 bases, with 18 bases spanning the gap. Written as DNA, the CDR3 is TGTGCCAGCAGCCCCATCGGCCCCACGGGGAATGAGCAGTTCTTC. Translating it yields CASSPIGPTGNEQFF. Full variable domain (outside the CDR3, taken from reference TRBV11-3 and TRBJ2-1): EAGVVQSPRYKIIEKKQPVAFWCNPISGHNTLYWYLQNLGQGPELLIRYENEEAVDDSQLPKDRFSAERLKGVDSTLKIQPAELGDSAVYLCASSPIGPTGNEQFFGPGTRLTVL.

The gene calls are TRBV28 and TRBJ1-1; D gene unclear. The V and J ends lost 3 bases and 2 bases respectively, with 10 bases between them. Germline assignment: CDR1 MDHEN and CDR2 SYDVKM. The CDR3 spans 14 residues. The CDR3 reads CASSFLSENTEAFF. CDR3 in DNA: TGTGCCAGCAGTTTCCTGTCAGAAAACACTGAAGCTTTCTTT.

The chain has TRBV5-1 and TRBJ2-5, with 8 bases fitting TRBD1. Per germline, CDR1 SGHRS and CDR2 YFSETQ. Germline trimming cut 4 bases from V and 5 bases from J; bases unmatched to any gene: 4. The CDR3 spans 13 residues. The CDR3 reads CASSPTGGETQYF. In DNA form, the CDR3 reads TGCGCCAGCAGCCCTACAGGGGGGGAGACCCAGTACTTC.

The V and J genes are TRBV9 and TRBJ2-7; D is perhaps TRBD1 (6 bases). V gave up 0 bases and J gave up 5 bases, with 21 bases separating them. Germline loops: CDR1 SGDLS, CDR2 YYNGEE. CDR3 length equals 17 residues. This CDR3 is CASSVVCGTGKSDEQYF. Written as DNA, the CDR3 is TGTGCCAGCAGCGTAGTTTGCGGTACAGGGAAAAGTGACGAGCAGTACTTC.

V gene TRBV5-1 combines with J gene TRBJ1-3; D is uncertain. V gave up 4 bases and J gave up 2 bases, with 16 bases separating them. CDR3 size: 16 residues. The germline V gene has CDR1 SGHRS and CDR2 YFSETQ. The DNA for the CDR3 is TGCGCCAGCAGCCGCTCCGGGCAGCTTACTGGAAACACCATATATTTT. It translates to CASSRSGQLTGNTIYF.

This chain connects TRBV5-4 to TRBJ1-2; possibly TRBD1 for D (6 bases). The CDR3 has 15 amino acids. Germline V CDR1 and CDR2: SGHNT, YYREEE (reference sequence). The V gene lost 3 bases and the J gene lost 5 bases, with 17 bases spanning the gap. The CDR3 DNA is TGTGCCAGCAGCTACTTTCGGGGGCAGGTGTATGGCTACACCTTC. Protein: CASSYFRGQVYGYTF.

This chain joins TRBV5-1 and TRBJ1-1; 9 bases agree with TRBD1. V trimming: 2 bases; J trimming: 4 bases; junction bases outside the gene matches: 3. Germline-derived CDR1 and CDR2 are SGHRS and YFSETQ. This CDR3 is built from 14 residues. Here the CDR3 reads CASSFEGQGTEAFF. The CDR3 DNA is TGCGCCAGCAGCTTTGAGGGACAGGGCACTGAAGCTTTCTTT. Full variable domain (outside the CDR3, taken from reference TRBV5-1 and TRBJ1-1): KAGVTQTPRYLIKTRGQQVTLSCSPISGHRSVSWYQQTPGQGLQFLFEYFSETQRNKGNFPGRFSGRQFSNSRSEMNVSTLELGDSALYLCASSFEGQGTEAFFGQGTRLTVV.